This is a list of T cell receptor beta chains from one sample in a study of T cells in Graves' hyperthyroidism and ophthalmopathy. TCRdb itself ran the multiplex PCR reads through MiXCR, one entry per CDR3 protein. The sample lists roughly 380,000 distinct CDR3 sequences; roughly 13% were seen once. The sequencing input was blood. The source of these receptors is a man aged 30 to 39 with Graves' hyperthyroidism that later progressed to Graves' ophthalmopathy. CDR3s include the opening cysteine and the closing phenylalanine or tryptophan. The D gene is left open where the match is weak. Size tells how often a clone was seen (once, few, many) or the class of an expanded clone, and some rows leave it out.

J	size	D	V	DNA	CDR3
TRBJ1-4	many	NA	TRBV7-9	TGTGCCAGCAGCTCCCAAAGTTCCGGAGATAATGAAAAACTGTTTTTT	CASSSQSSGDNEKLFF
TRBJ2-5	many	NA	TRBV27	TGTGCCAGCAGTGCAGTCCTTGGAGAGACCCAGTACTTC	CASSAVLGETQYF
TRBJ2-1	many	TRBD1	TRBV18	TGTGCCAGCTCAGCCGGGACAGGTGGTGAGCAGTTCTTC	CASSAGTGGEQFF
TRBJ2-5	many	TRBD1	TRBV12-3/TRBV12-4	TGTGCCAGCAGTTTCTTTGGGACAGGGGCCGGAGAGACCCAGTACTTC	CASSFFGTGAGETQYF
TRBJ2-5	many	TRBD1	TRBV28	TGTGCCAGCAGCCAGGGACAGGGGATAGAAGAGACCCAGTACTTC	CASSQGQGIEETQYF
TRBJ2-7	NA	NA	TRBV11-2	TGTGCCAGCACAGGGAATTACGAGCAGTACTTC	CASTGNYEQYF
TRBJ2-1	NA	NA	TRBV30	TGTGCCTGGAGTGTGGAAGGGGCAAGGGAGCAGTTCTTC	CAWSVEGAREQFF
TRBJ2-5	NA	TRBD2	TRBV20-1	TGCAGTGCTAGCGTAGCGGGGGGCGGGTACTTC	CSASVAGGGYF
TRBJ2-7	few	TRBD1	TRBV5-1	TGCGCCAGCAGCGGGGAGACAGGGCATCACTACGAGCAGTACTTC	CASSGETGHHYEQYF
TRBJ1-1	few	NA	TRBV7-6	TGTGCCAGCAGCTTAAACTTGGGGGCTCACACTGAAGCTTTCTTT	CASSLNLGAHTEAFF
TRBJ1-1	many	NA	TRBV12-3/TRBV12-4	TGTGCCAGCAGTAAGAACACTGAAGCTTTCTTT	CASSKNTEAFF
TRBJ2-5	NA	TRBD2	TRBV7-9	TGTGCCAGCAGCTTGTCTAGCGGGGGATCTGAGACCCAGTACTTC	CASSLSSGGSETQYF
TRBJ1-1	NA	NA	TRBV7-3	TGTGCCAGCAGCTTAGAGGGAAGGGGGGGAGGGACTGAAGCTTTCTTT	CASSLEGRGGGTEAFF
TRBJ2-1	many	NA	TRBV5-5	TGTGCCAGCAGCTTTACAGTTGAAGGTAATGAGCAGTTCTTC	CASSFTVEGNEQFF
TRBJ1-2	many	NA	TRBV20-1	TGCAGTGGCAGAGGGGGTGACAGTGTCTATGGCTACACCTTC	CSGRGGDSVYGYTF
TRBJ2-3	few	NA	TRBV6-5	TGTGCCAGCAGTACACCTTGGGGAGATACGCAGTATTTT	CASSTPWGDTQYF
TRBJ2-1	few	TRBD1	TRBV6-1	TGTGCCAGCAGTGAACAGGGGGTTTACAATGAGCAGTTCTTC	CASSEQGVYNEQFF
TRBJ1-2	many	NA	TRBV11-3	TGTGCCAGCAGCTTCGAAGCCTATGGCTACACCTTC	CASSFEAYGYTF
TRBJ1-6	few	NA	TRBV5-1	TGCGCCAGCAACCAAGGGACGGGTAATTCACCCCTCCACTTT	CASNQGTGNSPLHF
TRBJ1-1	few	NA	TRBV7-2	TGTGCCAGCAGCTTAGGGGCGAGAACTGAAGCTTTCTTT	CASSLGARTEAFF
TRBJ1-1	many	NA	TRBV11-2	TGTGCCAGCAGCTTAGAGGGGGACTGGCCTCGCACTGAAGCTTTCTTT	CASSLEGDWPRTEAFF
TRBJ1-2	few	NA	TRBV27	TGTGCCAGCAGCCGCTCCCAGGATAACTATGGCTACACCTTC	CASSRSQDNYGYTF
TRBJ2-3	NA	NA	TRBV7-9	TGTGCCAGCAACCTCGGAGATACGCAGTATTTT	CASNLGDTQYF
TRBJ2-2	few	TRBD2	TRBV7-3	TGTGCCAGCAGCTCCTCGGGAGGAAAGACCGGGGAGCTGTTTTTT	CASSSSGGKTGELFF
TRBJ2-3	many	NA	TRBV30	TGTGCCTGGAGTGTGTGGGCTAGCACAGATACGCAGTATTTT	CAWSVWASTDTQYF
TRBJ2-3	NA	NA	TRBV10-3	TGTGCCATCAGTGAGTCGAGGGGAGTGAGCACAGATACGCAGTATTTT	CAISESRGVSTDTQYF
TRBJ2-3	few	NA	TRBV18	TGTGCCAGCTCCCTAAGTTGGGGGACGGGCACAGATACGCAGTATTTT	CASSLSWGTGTDTQYF
TRBJ1-6	many	NA	TRBV11-3	TGTGCCAGCAGCCCCTGGCGGGAAAAACCACCCCTCCACTTT	CASSPWREKPPLHF
TRBJ2-1	NA	TRBD1	TRBV12-3/TRBV12-4	TGTGCCAGCAGGAGGACAGGGTGGGGGCCTGAGCAGTTCTTC	CASRRTGWGPEQFF
TRBJ2-7	few	NA	TRBV9	TGTGCCAGCAGCGTAGAGATAGAACCCTACGAGCAGTACTTC	CASSVEIEPYEQYF
TRBJ2-3	many	NA	TRBV6-6	TGTGCCAGCAGTTACTCGGCGACAACTAGCACAGATACGCAGTATTTT	CASSYSATTSTDTQYF
TRBJ2-1	NA	TRBD2	TRBV13	TGTGCCAGCAGCTTAGAGTTGAGCGGGGGGAGCAATGAGCAGTTCTTC	CASSLELSGGSNEQFF
TRBJ1-4	NA	NA	TRBV5-6	TGTGCCAGCAGCATGAAGGGTGGCAGGTGGATCGCAACTAATGAAAAACTGTTTTTT	CASSMKGGRWIATNEKLFF
TRBJ2-1	many	TRBD2	TRBV5-1	TGCGCCAGCAGCTCCTGGACTAGCGGGGGGCCCTACAATGAGCAGTTCTTC	CASSSWTSGGPYNEQFF
TRBJ2-3	few	NA	TRBV2	TGTACCAGCAAGACGGGGAGACGCACAGATACGCAGTATTTT	CTSKTGRRTDTQYF
TRBJ1-5	NA	NA	TRBV4-1	TGCGCCAGCAGCCAAGGCCTGGCTCGCAATCAGCCCCAGCATTTT	CASSQGLARNQPQHF
TRBJ1-1	many	TRBD1	TRBV10-3	TGTGCCATCAGTGAGGCCGTCAGGGGGGCCCTGAACACTGAAGCTTTCTTT	CAISEAVRGALNTEAFF
TRBJ2-5	many	NA	TRBV7-9	TGTGCCAGCATTGGCGGGCAGACTCAAGAGACCCAGTACTTC	CASIGGQTQETQYF
TRBJ2-3	many	TRBD2	TRBV11-2	TGTGCCAGCAGCTTCCTAGCGGGAGGGGCAGATACGCAGTATTTT	CASSFLAGGADTQYF
TRBJ2-7	many	NA	TRBV5-1	TGCGCCAGCAGCTTGGAGGGCAGCTTCTCCTACGAGCAGTACTTC	CASSLEGSFSYEQYF
TRBJ1-5	many	NA	TRBV28	TGTGCCAGCAGTCCTCCAGGGACGAATCAGCCCCAGCATTTT	CASSPPGTNQPQHF
TRBJ2-3	many	TRBD2	TRBV30	TGTGCCTGGAGTACGGGGGGTTACACAGATACGCAGTATTTT	CAWSTGGYTDTQYF
TRBJ2-1	NA	TRBD1	TRBV19	TGTGCCAGTAGGCGACAGGGGGCGGATGAGCAGTTCTTC	CASRRQGADEQFF
TRBJ1-1	many	NA	TRBV5-4	TGTGCCAGCAGCTTGGTGCTGGGCACTGAAGCTTTCTTT	CASSLVLGTEAFF
TRBJ1-2	many	TRBD1	TRBV6-1	TGTGCCAGCAGTACGAAGGGACAGGGCCCTAACTATGGCTACACCTTC	CASSTKGQGPNYGYTF
TRBJ1-1	NA	NA	TRBV16	TGTGCCAGCAGCCAACTAGTCGTTAACACTGAAGCTTTCTTT	CASSQLVVNTEAFF
TRBJ1-5	many	TRBD1	TRBV15	TGTGCCACCAGCAGAGATCCGGCGGGACAGGGGAGCTATCAGCCCCAGCATTTT	CATSRDPAGQGSYQPQHF
TRBJ1-1	many	NA	TRBV12-3/TRBV12-4	TGTGCCAGCACCCGACAGTGGAACACTGAAGCTTTCTTT	CASTRQWNTEAFF
TRBJ2-3	NA	TRBD2	TRBV20-1	TGCAGTGCCACCGGGACTAGCGGGGGGTCAGATACGCAGTATTTT	CSATGTSGGSDTQYF
TRBJ2-1	NA	TRBD1	TRBV20-1	TGCAGTGCTTCCCGGACAGGGAAGAATGAGCAGTTCTTC	CSASRTGKNEQFF
TRBJ1-2	NA	NA	TRBV7-9	TGTGCCAGCAGCCCAGACGCCGGGGGAGGCTACACCTTC	CASSPDAGGGYTF
TRBJ1-6	few	TRBD1	TRBV20-1	TGCAGTGCTAGAGTTGGGGACAGCTCCTATAATTCACCCCTCCACTTT	CSARVGDSSYNSPLHF
TRBJ2-3	few	TRBD2	TRBV6-4	TGTGCCAGCAGCCAACAGCGGGGCGGCACAGATACGCAGTATTTT	CASSQQRGGTDTQYF
TRBJ1-2	few	TRBD1	TRBV20-1	TGCAGTGGAGTTGACAGGGAATCGGCTGGCTACACCTTC	CSGVDRESAGYTF
TRBJ1-2	many	NA	TRBV7-2	TGTGCCAGCAGCCTCGCAGGGGCCCGCTATGGCTACACCTTC	CASSLAGARYGYTF